This note documents a single T cell receptor (beta chain) sequence. As yet, its antigen is unknown. The method was immunoSEQ multiplex PCR; TCRdb's version includes in-frame clones alone and lacks a portion of them. The table shows under 150,000 clones, with roughly nine tenths occurring only once. Second-dose schedules of about 4 or about 12 weeks were combined. Germline V gene lookup returns CDR1 SGHRS and CDR2 YFSETQ. The CDR3 contains 14 residues. Trimming cost V 2 bases and J 0 bases, with 7 bases left between them. This entry belongs to a study of T cell responses to AZD1222 COVID-19 vaccine. Points from the study as a whole: Unmutated variant regions reportedly attract nearly half of all spike-specific TCRs. Spike was spanned by vaccine-associated CD4 TCRs, which were dominant at 160-218 and 743-854.

The TCR sequence derives from an adult who received the AZD1222 COVID-19 vaccine. The specimen was peripheral blood, collected 28 days after the second AZD1222 dose. This rearrangement joins TRBV5-1 to TRBJ2-3; D unclear. CDR3 in DNA: TGCGCCAGCAGCTTTCCGGATAGCACAGATACGCAGTATTTT. This codes for CASSFPDSTDTQYF.